Included here is one TCR beta chain sequence, with context. Its cognate antigen is unknown. Germline V gene data show CDR1 as WNHNN and CDR2 as SYGVQD (reference sequence). This CDR3 has 13 residues. V was clipped by 7 bases and J by 12 bases; unmatched bases: 12. The PCR employed 60 Vbeta primers together with 13 Jbeta primers. TCRdb keeps only in-frame clones here, not all; method: immunoSEQ multiplex PCR. The sample carries 200,000 or so clones, about four fifths recorded once. This record comes from a study of cytomegalovirus exposure and HLA in healthy donors. Overall study: A previous analysis identified approximately 110 million unique TCR beta sequences derived from roughly 180 million T cells.

Study results and caveats: The authors later linked a missense DCLRE1C variant to TCR beta V- and J-gene trimming.

The sample taken for sequencing was PBMCs. This clonotype was sampled from a boy younger than 18 in good health and CMV-seronegative. This chain connects TRBV10-1 to TRBJ2-1; 7 bases map to TRBD1. This CDR3 is CASTEGDSRRQFF. In DNA, the CDR3 is TGCGCCAGCACCGAGGGGGACAGTCGGAGGCAGTTCTTC.